The 14 T cell receptor beta chains below all came from one sample that was sequenced in a study of T cell changes during pregnancy in multiple sclerosis. Sequencing used immunoSEQ multiplex PCR; TCRdb keeps in-frame clones, though not all of them. The profile covers roughly 75,000 clones, with 93% appearing a single time and 2% to 3% taken by the ten largest. The source was peripheral blood, collected after pregnancy. The receptors derive from a female donor in good health, enrolled as a control in a pregnancy study.

The chain couples TRBV10-3 to TRBJ2-7; 11 bases are shared with TRBD2. The V segment lost 2 bases and the J segment 7 bases; nucleotides outside the gene matches: 13. Germline V gene sequence: CDR1 ENHRY, CDR2 SYGVKD. This CDR3 spans 17 amino acids. The CDR3 loop is CAISEPLTSGNAREQYF. In nucleotides, the CDR3 is TGTGCCATCAGTGAGCCCTTGACTAGCGGGAACGCACGGGAGCAGTACTTC.

In the case of this clone: This CDR3 is also generated by other DNA sequences in the sample. V is TRBV4-1 and J is TRBJ2-5; 13 positions agree with TRBD2. Trimming at V came to 3 bases and at J to 2 bases, leaving 6 bases not matched to a gene. Looked up from germline, CDR1 is MGHRA and CDR2 is YSYEKL. This CDR3 is built from 17 residues. The CDR3 spells CASSQDRLAGGQETQYF. CDR3 in DNA: TGCGCCAGCAGCCAGGACCGACTAGCGGGGGGTCAAGAGACCCAGTACTTC.

The DNA for the CDR3 is TGCAGCGTTGACCTTACGGGAGGCCGGAAAGAACACTATGGCTACACCTTC. Its protein is CSVDLTGGRKEHYGYTF. The chain uses TRBV29-1 and TRBJ1-2; D gene unclear. The CDR3 runs 17 residues. With 3 bases removed from V and 3 bases from J, the gap between germline ends came to 23 bases. Looked up from germline, CDR1 is SQVTM and CDR2 is ANQGSEA.

The rearrangement joins TRBV7-9 to TRBJ1-5, with unresolved D. Deletions cut 5 bases from V and 2 bases from J, with 16 bases between. The germline gives CDR1 SEHNR, CDR2 FQNEAQ (reference sequence). CDR3 size: 16 residues. CDR3 bases: TGTGCCAGCAGCCCCTCAGCGGCGCGAGGCAATCAGCCCCAGCATTTT. It specifies CASSPSAARGNQPQHF.

The V call is TRBV4-3, the J call TRBJ2-3, with D maybe TRBD2 (7 bases). The CDR3 loop spans 18 amino acids. Trimming shortened V by 1 base and J by 0 bases, and 17 bases separated the two germline ends. The germline V gene has CDR1 LGHNA and CDR2 YSLEER. The CDR3 DNA follows: TGCGCCAGCAGCCAAGGGACTAGAGGGGGTACTAGCACAGATACGCAGTATTTT. This gives the protein CASSQGTRGGTSTDTQYF.

This chain connects TRBV27 to TRBJ1-2, with D hard to call. Germline V gives CDR1 MNHEY, CDR2 SMNVEV (reference sequence). CDR3 length: 14 amino acids. Trimming cost V 5 bases and J 1 base, with 11 bases left between them. The CDR3 sequence: CASSPGGLNYGYTF. The CDR3 bases are TGTGCCAGCAGTCCCGGCGGGCTTAACTATGGCTACACCTTC.

The J gene is TRBJ2-7, the V gene TRBV6-5; TRBD2 aligns across 10 bases. Losses at the gene ends were 10 bases for V and 7 bases for J; bases not matched to a gene: 7. The CDR3 is 12 residues long. Germline V gene data show CDR1 as MNHEY and CDR2 as SVGAGI. DNA of the CDR3: TGTGCCATTGGGAGACTAGCGGGTGAGCAGTACTTC. It encodes CAIGRLAGEQYF.

CDR3 loop: CASRGTAAYGYTF. CDR3 in DNA: TGTGCCAGCAGGGGGACAGCCGCCTATGGCTACACCTTC. V and J are TRBV9 and TRBJ1-2, with TRBD1 matching 7 bases. CDR1 SGDLS and CDR2 YYNGEE come from the germline V gene. V shed 5 bases, J shed 4 bases, and the junction held 5 bases outside the gene matches. The CDR3 is 13 amino acids.

CDR3 nucleotide sequence: TGTGCCAGCAGCCATCCCGGGACTAGCGGGAGGGTCCGAGAGACCCAGTACTTC. Amino acids: CASSHPGTSGRVRETQYF. V is TRBV5-6 and J is TRBJ2-5; 16 bases are shared with TRBD2. From germline, CDR1 is SGHDT and CDR2 YYEEEE. Germline trimming cut 4 bases from V and 4 bases from J; bases unmatched to any gene: 10. CDR3 length: 18 residues.

The chain has TRBV6-1 and TRBJ1-5; 7 nucleotides align to TRBD1. The length of the CDR3 is 14 residues. After removal of 4 bases from V and 5 bases from J, the junction contained 5 bases not matched to a gene. From germline, CDR1 is MNHNS and CDR2 SASEGT. CDR3 DNA sequence: TGTGCCAGCAGTGGACAGGGCGGGGATCAGCCCCAGCATTTT. Translated, it gives CASSGQGGDQPQHF.

The V gene is TRBV5-5, the J gene TRBJ1-3, with a weak D call TRBD1 (5 bases). The CDR3 length is 15 residues. V was cut by 3 bases and J by 1 base, with 11 bases left in between. CDR1 and CDR2 (germline): SGHKS, YYEKEE (reference sequence). DNA for the CDR3: TGTGCCAGCAGCTCACGGGGGTATTCTGGAAACACCATATATTTT. It translates to CASSSRGYSGNTIYF. Combining the CDR3 with reference TRBV5-5 and TRBJ1-3 gives the whole variable domain DAGVTQSPTHLIKTRGQQVTLRCSPISGHKSVSWYQQVLGQGPQFIFQYYEKEERGRGNFPDRFSARQFPNYSSELNVNALLLGDSALYLCASSSRGYSGNTIYFGEGSWLTVV.

The chain combines TRBV2 with TRBJ2-3; TRBD2 aligns across 10 bases. Trimming at V came to 8 bases and at J to 3 bases, leaving 2 bases not matched to a gene. The germline V gene has CDR1 SNHLY and CDR2 FYNNEI. The CDR3 consists of 13 residues. This chain's CDR3 is CASRAGGTDTQYF. Here the CDR3 DNA reads TGTGCCAGCCGAGCGGGGGGGACAGATACGCAGTATTTT.

This clone was detected once. The V and J genes are TRBV18 and TRBJ2-1, with D perhaps matching TRBD2 (6 bases). The CDR3 contains 14 residues. Trimming cost V 6 bases and J 2 bases, with 11 bases left between them. Germline lookup yields CDR1 KGHSH and CDR2 LQKENI. The CDR3 sequence is CASSQRATYNEQFF. DNA of the CDR3: TGTGCCAGCTCCCAGCGGGCCACCTACAATGAGCAGTTCTTC.

CDR3 region: CASSNWARTGENIQYF. The DNA of the CDR3 is TGTGCCAGCAGTAACTGGGCCCGGACAGGGGAGAACATTCAGTACTTC. The rearrangement uses TRBV2 and TRBJ2-4, with TRBD1 matching 9 bases. This CDR3 is built from 16 residues. V was clipped by 5 bases and J by 7 bases; unmatched bases: 12. CDR1 is SNHLY and CDR2 is FYNNEI in the germline V gene.